This TCR beta chain stems from a study of CD8+CD57+ T cells in acquired aplastic anemia. Background on the study: DNA from sorted CD4+ and CD8+ cells averaged roughly 3.2 ug. Findings of the study overall: The number of CD8+ CDR3 sequences shared by patients and controls was approximately 31.

Patients sequenced had flow cytometry evidence of CD8+CD57+ cell expansion. A severe acquired aplastic anemia diagnosis applied to all patients. The CDR3 is made up of 15 amino acids. The germline V gene encodes CDR1 MNHNY and CDR2 SVGAGI (reference sequence). V lost 0 bases to trimming and J lost 4 bases, with 12 bases between them. This clonotype was counted ten times or more. Its antigen is undetermined. Using genomic DNA as the template, TCR beta VDJ and CDR3 profiling was carried out. TCRdb fed the reads into MiXCR, producing one record per CDR3 protein. The sample carries 160,000 or so distinct CDR3 sequences, around half recorded once.

This TCR came from a human donor with aplastic anemia. The V and J genes are TRBV6-6 and TRBJ1-2; D ambiguous. Sequenced: sorted CD4+, CD8+, or CD8+CD57+ T cells (not recorded which) from PBMCs. As DNA, the CDR3 is TGTGCCAGCAGTTACTCGAGGCACTTACTCTATGGCTACACCTTC. This codes for CASSYSRHLLYGYTF.